What follows are 12 T cell receptor beta chains derived from one specimen sequenced in a study. The sorted Tregs were CD4+CD25+CD127-/low cells. A single record per CDR3 protein comes from TCRdb applying MiXCR to the 5' RACE reads. The repertoire holds roughly 45,000 distinct CDR3 sequences, 22% seen once, with 4.3% in the top ten. Source material: Tregs sorted from a lymph node. Receptor source: a female donor with breast cancer.

There are many counts of this clonotype. The rearrangement links TRBV5-1 to TRBJ2-5; D not certain. This CDR3 has 13 amino acids. Germline assignment: CDR1 SGHRS and CDR2 YFSETQ. Deletions cut 4 bases from V and 4 bases from J, with 11 bases between. The CDR3 here is CASSPLSLETQYF. CDR3 bases: TGCGCCAGCAGCCCACTATCCCTAGAGACCCAGTACTTC.

The chain carries TRBV9 and TRBJ2-1; 7 bases agree with TRBD2. The J segment lost 3 bases and the V segment lost 4 bases, leaving 13 bases of the junction unmatched. The CDR3 is made up of 17 amino acids. From germline, CDR1 is SGDLS and CDR2 YYNGEE. The CDR3 region is CASSMASGNHLYNEQFF. The CDR3 DNA reads as TGTGCCAGCAGCATGGCTAGCGGAAACCACCTCTACAATGAGCAGTTCTTC.

This clonotype turned up a few times. The chain couples TRBV5-1 to TRBJ2-2, with 7 bases fitting TRBD2. The J segment lost 5 bases and the V segment lost 9 bases, leaving 10 bases of the junction unmatched. This CDR3 spans 14 amino acids. Germline CDR1 reads SGHRS; CDR2 reads YFSETQ. CDR3 residues: CATSAGSRTGELFF. The CDR3 DNA is TGCGCCACCTCAGCGGGGTCCCGAACCGGGGAGCTGTTTTTT.

Note on this clonotype: Relative to the germline gene, one junction end is altered; a read error may explain this. The chain carries TRBV28 and TRBJ2-7, with D unclear. CDR3 length: 14 amino acids. Germline V CDR1 and CDR2: MDHEN, SYDVKM. As DNA, the CDR3 is TGTACCAGCAGTTTATCGGGCAGGCCTTACGAGCAGTACTTC. Amino acid sequence: CTSSLSGRPYEQYF.

The chain employs TRBV6-1 and TRBJ2-2; D possibly corresponds to TRBD2 (5 bases). CDR1 and CDR2 from the germline V gene are MNHNS and SASEGT. The CDR3 is 14 residues long. Trimming removed 3 bases from V and 5 bases from J, with 10 bases in between. Here the CDR3 DNA reads TGTGCCAGCAGTGAGCCCGGGGAAACCGGGGAGCTGTTTTTT. Protein: CASSEPGETGELFF.

This clonotype is medium-sized within its sample. The chain uses TRBV20-1 and TRBJ1-1; 9 positions agree with TRBD1. V dropped 3 bases and J dropped 7; count of bases not matched to a gene: 6. This CDR3 spans 13 amino acids. Germline CDR1 and CDR2: DFQATT and SNEGSKA (reference sequence). The CDR3 sequence is CSASTGGEYEAFF. In DNA, the CDR3 is TGCAGTGCTAGTACAGGGGGCGAGTATGAAGCTTTCTTT.

This clonotype was detected only a few times. The V gene is TRBV12-3 or TRBV12-4, the J gene TRBJ2-1; 7 bases agree with TRBD1. The V gene end was trimmed by 2 bases and the J gene end by 8 bases; junction bases not matched to a gene: 12. The CDR3 runs 16 residues. This chain's CDR3 is CASSLYRGKSEDEQFF. CDR3 bases: TGTGCCAGCAGTTTATACAGGGGAAAGTCCGAGGATGAGCAGTTCTTC.

This clonotype has more than one count but fewer than ten. This chain links TRBV5-6 with TRBJ2-1; possible D gene TRBD2, 6 bases. Trimming pared 3 bases from V and 7 bases from J, leaving 20 bases between. CDR1 SGHDT and CDR2 YYEEEE come from the germline V gene. The CDR3 runs to 16 residues. CDR3 in amino acids: CASSSNDLVAGNEQFF. CDR3 nucleotide sequence: TGTGCCAGCAGCTCGAATGACTTAGTTGCGGGGAATGAGCAGTTCTTC.

Worth noting for this clonotype: A much more abundant neighbour one base away suggests this may be a read error. This chain joins TRBV12-3 or TRBV12-4 and TRBJ1-1, with D tentatively TRBD1 (5 bases). The CDR3 is made up of 14 amino acids. The CDR3 DNA reads TGTACCAGCAGTTTGCAGGGTGAGAACACTGAAGCTTTCTTT. This translates into CTSSLQGENTEAFF.

This chain uses TRBV9 with TRBJ2-7, with 10 positions matching TRBD1. CDR3 size: 16 residues. Trimming at V came to 2 bases and at J to 2 bases, leaving 7 bases not matched to a gene. CDR1 and CDR2 from the germline V gene are SGDLS and YYNGEE. As DNA, the CDR3 is TGTGCCAGCAGCGTCTCCGGGACAGGGGAGCCCTACGAGCAGTACTTC. Its protein is CASSVSGTGEPYEQYF.

Worth noting for this clonotype: Sequence at one end of the junction differs from germline and may be a read error. V gene TRBV4-2 combines with J gene TRBJ2-1, with 14 nucleotides matching TRBD2. Per germline, CDR1 LGHNA and CDR2 YNFKEQ. The CDR3 runs to 14 residues. CDR3: CASSQGLAGAATIF. CDR3 bases: TGTGCCAGCAGCCAGGGACTAGCGGGGGCGGCCACGATCTTC.

This clonotype was seen a handful of times. V and J are TRBV4-1 and TRBJ2-7, with D perhaps TRBD2 (6 bases). V was clipped by 4 bases and J by 4 bases, with 20 bases between them. CDR1 and CDR2 (germline): MGHRA, YSYEKL. The CDR3 has 16 residues. CDR3 in DNA: TGCGCCAGCAGCCTCGGAGGGTCGGTCGGAGGATACGAGCAGTACTTC. It yields the protein CASSLGGSVGGYEQYF.